This passage covers 27 T cell receptor beta chains from one sample sequenced in a study of cytomegalovirus exposure and HLA in healthy donors (dated by TCRdb to 2016 to 2017). The library came from the immunoSEQ multiplex PCR assay. The multiplex PCR relied on a mix of 60 forward primers for TCR Vbeta segments and 13 reverse primers for TCR Jbeta segments. TCRdb re-hosts the immuneACCESS table, in-frame sequences only. Its copies lack some clones; in the studies checked, an unresolved V gene accounts for under half of them, and the cause for the rest is not known. Recorded for this sample are tens of thousands of clones; around three quarters of them occurred a single time. The biggest ten clones account for about 1.1% of the sample. Sequenced material: PBMCs. Source of these receptors: a male donor in good health and CMV-seronegative.

Only one count was recorded for this clone. The rearrangement links TRBV7-2 to TRBJ1-2, with 7 bases aligning to TRBD1. Looked up from germline, CDR1 is SGHTA and CDR2 is FQGNSA. The junction had 7 bases not matched to a gene; V was cut back by 4 bases and J by 8 bases. The CDR3 totals 13 residues. The CDR3 region is CASSWDRFRGYTF. The CDR3 region has the DNA TGTGCCAGCAGCTGGGACAGATTCCGGGGCTACACCTTC. Together with reference TRBV7-2 and TRBJ1-2, the CDR3 gives the full variable domain: GAGVSQSPSNKVTEKGKDVELRCDPISGHTALYWYRQSLGQGLEFLIYFQGNSAPDKSGLPSDRFSAERTGGSVSTLTIQRTQQEDSAVYLCASSWDRFRGYTFGSGTRLTVV.

CDR3 nucleotide sequence: TGTGCCAGCAGTGATTGGTCCGGGACAGTAACCAATGAGCAGTTCTTC. As protein: CASSDWSGTVTNEQFF. The chain couples TRBV6-1 to TRBJ2-1, with 7 bases identical to TRBD1. This CDR3 spans 16 amino acids. Germline CDR1 MNHNS, CDR2 SASEGT. V shed 3 bases and J 6 bases; nucleotides not matched to a gene: 11.

The chain uses TRBV18 and TRBJ1-3, with TRBD1 matching 7 bases. CDR3 length: 16 residues. V dropped 3 bases and J dropped 2; count of bases not matched to a gene: 7. Germline loops: CDR1 KGHSH, CDR2 LQKENI. The DNA for the CDR3 is TGTGCCAGCTCACCCTCACTTGGGACAGCTGGAAACACCATATATTTT. Its protein product is CASSPSLGTAGNTIYF.

This clone occurred a few times. This chain joins TRBV5-1 and TRBJ2-5; TRBD1 matches at 8 bases. V dropped 0 bases and J dropped 5; count of bases not matched to a gene: 6. Germline values: CDR1 SGHRS, CDR2 YFSETQ. CDR3 length: 15 residues. CDR3 region: CASSLGAGGVETQYF. The CDR3 DNA reads as TGCGCCAGCAGCTTGGGGGCAGGGGGCGTCGAGACCCAGTACTTC. The whole variable domain, remainder taken from reference TRBV5-1 and TRBJ2-5, is KAGVTQTPRYLIKTRGQQVTLSCSPISGHRSVSWYQQTPGQGLQFLFEYFSETQRNKGNFPGRFSGRQFSNSRSEMNVSTLELGDSALYLCASSLGAGGVETQYFGPGTRLLVL.

The rearrangement uses TRBV4-3 and TRBJ2-5; 7 bases align to TRBD1. This CDR3 comprises 15 residues. Unmatched junction bases numbered 7, after V lost 4 bases and J lost 2 bases. Germline CDR1 is LGHNA and CDR2 is YSLEER. The CDR3 sequence: CASSLHRGVQETQYF. The CDR3 DNA reads as TGCGCCAGCAGCCTTCACAGGGGAGTACAAGAGACCCAGTACTTC.

The genes are TRBV10-1 and TRBJ2-1, with D possibly TRBD2 on 7 matching bases. The CDR3 is 14 residues long. Germline V gene sequence: CDR1 WNHNN, CDR2 SYGVQD (reference sequence). The CDR3 reads CATSLRGGGHEQFF. The CDR3 region has the DNA TGCGCGACCTCTTTGAGGGGGGGCGGTCATGAGCAGTTCTTC.

The chain has TRBV11-3 and TRBJ2-5; D is possibly TRBD2 (6 bases). Germline loops: CDR1 SGHNT, CDR2 YENEEA. The ends were cut back, 1 base at V and 2 bases at J, with 11 bases in the middle. This CDR3 has 15 residues. The CDR3 spells CASSLGRGPQETQYF. DNA for the CDR3: TGTGCCAGCAGCTTAGGGCGGGGCCCACAAGAGACCCAGTACTTC.

The gene calls are TRBV18 and TRBJ2-7, with 12 bases aligning to TRBD2. Per germline, CDR1 KGHSH and CDR2 LQKENI. V trimming: 3 bases; J trimming: 4 bases; junction bases outside the gene matches: 1. The CDR3 is made up of 14 amino acids. DNA for the CDR3: TGTGCCAGCTCACCCGGGACTAGCGGGTACGAGCAGTACTTC. Translated, it gives CASSPGTSGYEQYF. Using reference TRBV18 and TRBJ2-7 for the parts outside the CDR3, the full variable domain is NAGVMQNPRHLVRRRGQEARLRCSPMKGHSHVYWYRQLPEEGLKFMVYLQKENIIDESGMPKERFSAEFPKEGPSILRIQQVVRGDSAAYFCASSPGTSGYEQYFGPGTRLTVT.

V gene TRBV19 combines with J gene TRBJ1-3; TRBD1 might be the D (6 bases). The CDR3 loop spans 14 amino acids. V shed 10 bases and J shed 0 bases, with 13 bases lying between them. Per the germline V gene, CDR1 is LNHDA and CDR2 is SQIVND (reference sequence). DNA for the CDR3: TGTGCCACACTACAGGACAGCTCTGGAAACACCATATATTTT. Its protein product is CATLQDSSGNTIYF.

The rearrangement joins TRBV25-1 to TRBJ1-5; D ambiguous. V shed 5 bases and J shed 0 bases, with 5 bases lying between them. The germline CDR1 and CDR2 sequences are MGHDK and SYGVNS. The CDR3 totals 13 residues. CDR3 region: CASSQYSNQPQHF. The CDR3 nucleotides read TGTGCCAGCAGTCAGTATAGCAATCAGCCCCAGCATTTT.

The chain couples TRBV5-1 to TRBJ1-1; no reliable D call. The CDR3 consists of 11 residues. The V end lost 6 bases, the J end lost 4 bases, and 7 bases lay between the germline ends. In germline, CDR1 is SGHRS, CDR2 YFSETQ. CDR3 coding DNA: TGCGCCAGCATGGGGAGCACTGAAGCTTTCTTT. Translated, it gives CASMGSTEAFF.

The V gene is TRBV14, the J gene TRBJ2-7; 7 nucleotides line up with TRBD1. The CDR3 runs to 15 residues. V shed 3 bases and J 2 bases; nucleotides not matched to a gene: 7. Germline values: CDR1 SGHDN, CDR2 FVKESK. In nucleotides, the CDR3 is TGTGCCAGCAGCCAGAGGGACAGACTACCCTACGAGCAGTACTTC. It encodes CASSQRDRLPYEQYF.

The genes are TRBV9 and TRBJ1-4; 10 bases agree with TRBD1. Per the germline V gene, CDR1 is SGDLS and CDR2 is YYNGEE. CDR3 length: 16 residues. J was trimmed by 5 bases and V by 0 bases; bases with no gene match: 4. The CDR3 sequence: CASSVERGQGNEKLFF. CDR3 nucleotides: TGTGCCAGCAGCGTAGAGAGGGGACAGGGGAATGAAAAACTGTTTTTT.

The chain joins TRBV6-5 to TRBJ1-2; D possibly corresponds to TRBD1 (5 bases). The CDR3 contains 15 residues. Per the germline V gene, CDR1 is MNHEY and CDR2 is SVGAGI. The germline V and J ends were trimmed by 6 bases and 0 bases, with 14 bases remaining between them. The CDR3 loop reads CASSPQGPANYGYTF. CDR3 bases: TGTGCCAGCAGCCCCCAGGGTCCTGCTAACTATGGCTACACCTTC.

This rearrangement joins TRBV7-9 to TRBJ2-3, with TRBD2 as a possible D gene (5 bases). Trimming shortened V by 4 bases and J by 15 bases, and 29 bases separated the two germline ends. The CDR3 sequence is 16 residues long. From germline, CDR1 is SEHNR and CDR2 FQNEAQ (reference sequence). CDR3 nucleotides: TGTGCCAGCAGCTCCCTCATTGGGATGGTCGGGAACTCATTATATTTT. Encoded protein: CASSSLIGMVGNSLYF.

The CDR3 sequence is CASSYSKVGETQYF. CDR3 coding DNA: TGTGCCAGCAGTTACTCGAAGGTGGGCGAGACCCAGTACTTC. V gene TRBV6-5 combines with J gene TRBJ2-5; D gene uncertain. Germline lookup yields CDR1 MNHEY and CDR2 SVGAGI. The CDR3 spans 14 residues. Trimming pared 0 bases from V and 5 bases from J, leaving 10 bases between.

This chain links TRBV30 with TRBJ1-2, with 11 bases matching TRBD1. Germline CDR1 GTSNPN, CDR2 SVGIG (reference sequence). CDR3 length: 15 amino acids. J gave up 8 bases and V 0 bases, and 8 bases lay outside the gene matches. This CDR3 reads CAWSVGSGQGGGYTF. The CDR3 DNA is TGTGCCTGGAGTGTGGGATCGGGACAGGGGGGAGGCTACACCTTC.

The chain carries TRBV19 and TRBJ2-4; 10 positions agree with TRBD2. The CDR3 runs to 17 residues. Unmatched junction bases numbered 14, after V lost 5 bases and J lost 7 bases. Germline loops: CDR1 LNHDA, CDR2 SQIVND (reference sequence). CDR3 coding DNA: TGTGCCAGTAGTCCATGGACTAGCGGAAGGAGCGGGAACATTCAGTACTTC. Translating it yields CASSPWTSGRSGNIQYF.

The chain uses TRBV9 and TRBJ2-2; TRBD2 might be the D (6 bases). The V end lost 1 base, the J end lost 1 base, and 17 bases lay between the germline ends. Germline values: CDR1 SGDLS, CDR2 YYNGEE. The CDR3 is made up of 18 amino acids. The CDR3: CASSVFPIRRGNTGELFF. CDR3 coding DNA: TGTGCCAGCAGCGTATTTCCTATTAGGAGGGGGAACACCGGGGAGCTGTTTTTT.

This clone occurred once. Its ends do not fully match the called genes, so a read error is possible. The chain couples TRBV7-9 to TRBJ2-7, with D perhaps matching TRBD1 (6 bases). From germline, CDR1 is SEHNR and CDR2 FQNEAQ (reference sequence). The CDR3 extends over 12 amino acids. CDR3 region: CSSSYRDYEQYF. The CDR3 DNA is TGTTCCAGCAGCTACAGGGACTACGAGCAGTACTTC.

V gene TRBV18 combines with J gene TRBJ2-5; no clear D. CDR3 length: 13 residues. Trimming left V 2 bases short and J 3 bases short, with 7 bases between. Looked up from germline, CDR1 is KGHSH and CDR2 is LQKENI. This CDR3 reads CASSPSGEETQYF. The CDR3 nucleotides are TGTGCCAGCTCACCATCCGGTGAAGAGACCCAGTACTTC.

This clone was detected once. CDR3 nucleotide sequence: TGCGCCAGCAGCCCGACAACGGGATCCCCCTATGGCTACACCTTC. This sequence encodes CASSPTTGSPYGYTF. The chain uses TRBV5-1 and TRBJ1-2, with no clear D. V lost 4 bases and J 4 bases, leaving 17 bases between the germline ends. Germline V gene lookup returns CDR1 SGHRS and CDR2 YFSETQ. The CDR3 contains 15 residues.

V is TRBV6-1 and J is TRBJ2-5, with TRBD2 matching over 10 bases. CDR3 size: 15 residues. The junction had 8 bases not matched to a gene; V was cut back by 6 bases and J by 4 bases. Germline V gene sequence: CDR1 MNHNS, CDR2 SASEGT. The CDR3 sequence is CASRDSLAGLETQYF. The CDR3 DNA follows: TGTGCCAGCAGAGATTCACTAGCGGGACTAGAGACCCAGTACTTC.

Note on this clone: A read error may produce the germline difference seen at one junction end. The rearrangement links TRBV6-5 to TRBJ1-2, with 7 bases lining up with TRBD1. CDR3 size: 12 residues. Per germline, CDR1 MNHEY and CDR2 SVGAGI. DNA of the CDR3: TGTGCCACTTCGGACAGGCACTATGGCTACCCCTTC. This codes for CATSDRHYGYPF.

The table lists this clone with a count of one. The J gene is TRBJ2-1, the V gene TRBV19; maybe TRBD2 (6 bases). V gave up 4 bases and J gave up 2 bases, with 15 bases separating them. The germline V gene encodes CDR1 LNHDA and CDR2 SQIVND (reference sequence). The CDR3 runs 16 residues. CDR3: CASSTPGLKAYNEQFF. The DNA of the CDR3 is TGTGCCAGTAGTACTCCGGGACTCAAAGCCTACAATGAGCAGTTCTTC.

V gene TRBV2 combines with J gene TRBJ2-5; weak D call: TRBD2 (6 bases). V lost 7 bases, J lost 1 base, and 10 bases lay in between. Germline lookup yields CDR1 SNHLY and CDR2 FYNNEI. The CDR3 spans 13 residues. CDR3: CASTRERQETQYF. CDR3 DNA: TGTGCCAGCACCCGGGAGCGCCAAGAGACCCAGTACTTC. Full variable domain (remainder filled in from reference TRBV2 and TRBJ2-5): EPEVTQTPSHQVTQMGQEVILRCVPISNHLYFYWYRQILGQKVEFLVSFYNNEISEKSEIFDDQFSVERPDGSNFTLKIRSTKLEDSAMYFCASTRERQETQYFGPGTRLLVL.

The rearrangement uses TRBV5-1 and TRBJ2-7; a weak D match, TRBD1 (5 bases). CDR1 is SGHRS, CDR2 YFSETQ, per germline. With 2 bases removed from V and 0 bases from J, the gap between germline ends came to 15 bases. The CDR3 runs 16 residues. CDR3 loop: CASSLGVTRSSYEQYF. The CDR3 nucleotides read TGCGCCAGCAGCTTAGGGGTAACAAGGAGCTCCTACGAGCAGTACTTC.